This note documents a single T cell receptor beta chain sequence. The target antigen is unknown. The length of the CDR3 is 17 residues. Germline V gives CDR1 SGHRS, CDR2 YFSETQ. J gave up 3 bases and V 0 bases, and 11 bases lay outside the gene matches. Time point indicated: recipient sample about 28 days before transplant, after cytoreduction. This specimen comes from a study of T cell clonotyping in hematopoietic cell transplantation. About the study: Cytoreduction preceded collection of pretransplant recipient samples. General study findings and limits: Pathologically expanded recipient clonotypes increased progressively from day 30 to day 180 as diversity fell. Graft donor and pretransplant recipient Inverse Simpson Index values predicted broader posttransplant TCR diversity.

Produced via immunoSEQ multiplex PCR; TCRdb's table is partial and in-frame only. Of approximately 19,000 clones listed, around 88% were seen once; the top ten hold around 7.7%. The source of this sequence is a man aged 50 or older with acute myeloid leukemia. Some clones in this sample may be carry-over from other donors' samples. The chain has TRBV5-1 and TRBJ1-1; 7 nucleotides line up with TRBD1. The material sequenced was peripheral blood mononuclear cells, taken before stem cell transplant. The CDR3 DNA reads as TGCGCCAGCAGCTTGGGGCGACGGACAGGATTTGACACTGAAGCTTTCTTT. It yields the protein CASSLGRRTGFDTEAFF.